The clone carrying this T cell receptor (beta chain) came up many times. Its antigen is not known. TCR beta libraries were built with iRepertoire HTBI primers and Arm-PCR of CDR3 regions. MiXCR, applied by TCRdb to the multiplex PCR reads, yields one record per CDR3 protein. The table includes roughly 430,000 distinct CDR3 sequences, 16% detected once. Germline trimming cut 6 bases from V and 2 bases from J; bases unmatched to any gene: 17. Germline V gene data show CDR1 as DFQATT and CDR2 as SNEGSKA (reference sequence). CDR3 length: 17 amino acids. This sample was taken from a study of regulatory T cells in long-lasting Graves disease. General observations from the study: A greater number of public clonotypes (2,741) was shared by persistent patients than by new patients (around 960). The study found TRBV28, TRBJ1-2 and TRBJ2-5 favored in persistent disease.

Time point here: newly diagnosed GD, antithyroid drugs for less than 3 months. The TCR library was made from RNA extracted from PBMCs. These data were also reused for a study on T cells in Graves' hyperthyroidism and ophthalmopathy. That work states: Clonotypes that were expanded in thyroid above 0.001 mostly appeared in blood too. Separation of ophthalmopathy from stable hyperthyroidism was achieved by a 13 V-J model.

J is TRBJ2-3 and V is TRBV20-1; 7 bases are a match to TRBD2. The TCR comes from a woman in her twenties or thirties with Graves disease. Here the sequenced sample was peripheral blood mononuclear cells (PBMCs), taken at new diagnosis, from a patient treated with antithyroid drugs. In nucleotides, the CDR3 is TGCAGTGCCGCCCCCCGGGAGGCTAGCCGATACACAGATACGCAGTATTTT. As protein: CSAAPREASRYTDTQYF.